This TCR beta chain was sequenced during a study of blood T cell repertoires in COVID-19. About the study: From the United States, Italy and Spain came samples of acute and convalescent COVID-19. From T cells, B-cell-depleted T cells, or PBMCs came the material, which was cDNA or gDNA.

Per the original methods: Quantification of nucleated cells was approximated via reference gene primer amplification. Generated by immunoSEQ multiplex PCR, the TCRdb table keeps only in-frame clones and is missing some. V, J and clone size are taken as reported in that table, and D and trimming were inferred from the DNA itself. The profile shows roughly 100,000 clones, about 87% of them singletons. Germline V CDR1 and CDR2: SGHTA, FQGNSA. This CDR3 is 13 amino acids long. The V and J ends lost 1 base and 7 bases respectively, with 11 bases between them. This clone was found a few times. Sequencing was carried out using peripheral blood. This chain connects TRBV7-2 to TRBJ2-7, with D possibly matching TRBD2 (6 bases). The clonotype comes from a human donor in a cohort sampled during active or convalescent COVID-19. The CDR3 is CASSLVPEGEQYF. The CDR3 nucleotides read TGTGCCAGCAGCTTAGTCCCGGAGGGGGAGCAGTACTTC.